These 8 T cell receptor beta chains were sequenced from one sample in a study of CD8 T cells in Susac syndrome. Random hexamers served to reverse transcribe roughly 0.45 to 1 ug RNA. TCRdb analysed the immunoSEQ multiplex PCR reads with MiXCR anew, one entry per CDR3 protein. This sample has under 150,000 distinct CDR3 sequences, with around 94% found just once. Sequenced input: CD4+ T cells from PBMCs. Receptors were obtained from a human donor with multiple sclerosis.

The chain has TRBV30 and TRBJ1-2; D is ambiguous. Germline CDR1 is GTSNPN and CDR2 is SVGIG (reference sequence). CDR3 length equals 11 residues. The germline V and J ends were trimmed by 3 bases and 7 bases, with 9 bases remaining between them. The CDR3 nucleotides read TGTGCCTGGAGCAGGTCTTCTGGCTACACCTTC. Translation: CAWSRSSGYTF.

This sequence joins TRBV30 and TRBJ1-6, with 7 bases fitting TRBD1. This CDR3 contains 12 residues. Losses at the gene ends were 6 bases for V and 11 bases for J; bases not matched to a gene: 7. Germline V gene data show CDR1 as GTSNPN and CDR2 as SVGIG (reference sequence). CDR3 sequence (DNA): TGTGCCTGCGGACAGGAGAATCCACCCCTCCACTTT. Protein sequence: CACGQENPPLHF. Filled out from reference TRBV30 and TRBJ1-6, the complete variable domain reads SQTIHQWPATLVQPVGSPLSLECTVEGTSNPNLYWYRQAAGRGLQLLFYSVGIGQISSEVPQNLSASRPQDRQFILSSKKLLLSDSGFYLCACGQENPPLHFGNGTRLTVT.

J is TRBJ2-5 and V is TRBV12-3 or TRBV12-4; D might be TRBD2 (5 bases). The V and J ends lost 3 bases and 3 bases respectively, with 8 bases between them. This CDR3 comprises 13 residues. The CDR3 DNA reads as TGTGCCAGCAGTTTTCTAGCCGAAGAGACCCAGTACTTC. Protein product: CASSFLAEETQYF.

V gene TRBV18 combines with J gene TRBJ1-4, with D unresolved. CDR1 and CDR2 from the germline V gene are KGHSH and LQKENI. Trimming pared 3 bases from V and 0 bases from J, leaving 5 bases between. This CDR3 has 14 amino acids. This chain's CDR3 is CASSPGATNEKLFF. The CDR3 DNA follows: TGTGCCAGCTCACCTGGAGCAACTAATGAAAAACTGTTTTTT.

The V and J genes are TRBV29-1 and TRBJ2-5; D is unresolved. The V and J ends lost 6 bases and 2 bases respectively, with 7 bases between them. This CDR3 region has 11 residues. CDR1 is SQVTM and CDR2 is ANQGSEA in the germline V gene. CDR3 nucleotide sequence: TGCAGCGTGAACTTACAAGAGACCCAGTACTTC. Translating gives CSVNLQETQYF.

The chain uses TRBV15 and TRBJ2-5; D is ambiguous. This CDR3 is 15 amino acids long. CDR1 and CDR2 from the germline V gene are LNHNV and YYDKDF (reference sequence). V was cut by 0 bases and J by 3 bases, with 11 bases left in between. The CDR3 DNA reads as TGTGCCACCAGCAGAGATACTGGACGTGAAGAGACCCAGTACTTC. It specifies CATSRDTGREETQYF.

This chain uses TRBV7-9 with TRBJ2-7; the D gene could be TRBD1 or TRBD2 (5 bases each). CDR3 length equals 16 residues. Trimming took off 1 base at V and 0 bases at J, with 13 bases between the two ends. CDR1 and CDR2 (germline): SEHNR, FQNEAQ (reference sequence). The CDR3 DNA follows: TGTGCCAGCAGCTTAGGTTTTGGGGGAAGCTCCTACGAGCAGTACTTC. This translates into CASSLGFGGSSYEQYF.

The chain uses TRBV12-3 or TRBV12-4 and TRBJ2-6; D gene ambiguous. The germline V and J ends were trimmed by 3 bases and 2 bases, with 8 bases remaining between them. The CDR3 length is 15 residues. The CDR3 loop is CASSFSDPGANVLTF. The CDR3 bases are TGTGCCAGCAGTTTCAGCGACCCTGGGGCCAACGTCCTGACTTTC.